The 10 T cell receptor beta chains presented below share a single source sample, sequenced in a study of T-cell reconstitution after alpha-beta-depleted transplantation in children. Unique molecular identifiers were used in preparing the TCRbeta library. TCRdb recomputed calls from the PCR reads with MiXCR, one row per CDR3 protein. The sample records 200,000 to 250,000 distinct CDR3 sequences, roughly a tenth being singletons. The sample consisted of PBMCs, taken before TCRalphabeta/CD19-depleted stem cell transplant. Receptors originate from a child younger than two with acute myeloid leukemia, due to receive a stem cell transplant.

At least ten counts were recorded for this clonotype. J is TRBJ2-1 and V is TRBV7-3; 13 bases map to TRBD2. The length of the CDR3 is 15 residues. V gave up 5 bases and J gave up 6 bases; unmatched junction bases: 4. Germline V gives CDR1 SGHTA, CDR2 FQGTGA. CDR3 DNA sequence: TGTGCCAGCAGCCAACTAGCGGGAGGGCTCAATGAGCAGTTCTTC. It is translated as CASSQLAGGLNEQFF.

The table lists this clonotype with many counts. The chain joins TRBV5-5 to TRBJ2-2; possibly TRBD2 for D (5 bases). This CDR3 is built from 15 residues. Trimming stripped 5 bases from V and 3 bases from J, with 14 bases between. Per germline, CDR1 SGHKS and CDR2 YYEKEE (reference sequence). The CDR3 protein is CASSSDSSYTGELFF. The DNA of the CDR3 is TGTGCCAGCAGTTCGGACTCTTCCTACACCGGGGAGCTGTTTTTT.

The sample holds many counts of this clonotype. The chain has TRBV6-2 or TRBV6-3 and TRBJ1-5; D gene uncertain. Per the germline V gene, CDR1 is MNHEY and CDR2 is SVGEGT. The CDR3 loop spans 15 amino acids. V was clipped by 4 bases and J by 4 bases, with 14 bases between them. DNA for the CDR3: TGTGCCAGCAGTTCCCATCTCATAGGGAATCAGCCCCAGCATTTT. It is translated as CASSSHLIGNQPQHF.

This clonotype was seen ten or more times. The V and J genes are TRBV20-1 and TRBJ1-1, with TRBD1 identical over 8 bases. The germline gives CDR1 DFQATT, CDR2 SNEGSKA (reference sequence). The ends lost 5 bases at V and 2 bases at J; junction bases unmatched: 10. This CDR3 has 15 amino acids. The CDR3 DNA reads TGCAGTGCTTGGGGTGGGACAGGAAGAAACACTGAAGCTTTCTTT. Its translation: CSAWGGTGRNTEAFF.

The CDR3 reads CASSRPKTTSSYNEQFF. Here the CDR3 DNA reads TGTGCCAGCAGCCGTCCCAAGACTACCAGCTCCTACAATGAGCAGTTCTTC. This chain connects TRBV28 to TRBJ2-1; D perhaps matches TRBD2 (5 bases). The CDR3 consists of 17 residues. With 6 bases removed from V and 0 bases from J, the gap between germline ends came to 18 bases. The V gene's germline CDR1 is MDHEN and CDR2 SYDVKM.

This clonotype showed up many times. The chain carries TRBV4-2 and TRBJ2-7, with 8 bases that match TRBD1. The V segment lost 4 bases and the J segment 4 bases; nucleotides outside the gene matches: 9. Looked up from germline, CDR1 is LGHNA and CDR2 is YNFKEQ. The CDR3 is made up of 15 amino acids. CDR3 in amino acids: CASSPFRDRTYEQYF. In DNA, the CDR3 is TGTGCCAGCAGCCCTTTCCGGGACAGGACGTACGAGCAGTACTTC.

This clonotype has a count of ten or more. This sequence joins TRBV7-3 and TRBJ2-2; no definite D call. Germline CDR1 and CDR2: SGHTA and FQGTGA. V was trimmed by 5 bases and J by 0 bases, leaving 10 bases between them. The length of the CDR3 is 15 residues. The CDR3 spells CASSPKITNTGELFF. The CDR3 DNA follows: TGTGCCAGCAGCCCCAAGATTACGAACACCGGGGAGCTGTTTTTT.

This clonotype was observed many times. This rearrangement joins TRBV20-1 to TRBJ2-5; TRBD1 is a possible D gene (5 bases). V lost 5 bases, J lost 0 bases, and 13 bases lay in between. The CDR3 extends over 14 amino acids. Germline assignment: CDR1 DFQATT and CDR2 SNEGSKA (reference sequence). CDR3: CSAPTRQYQETQYF. CDR3 in DNA: TGCAGTGCTCCTACCCGACAGTACCAAGAGACCCAGTACTTC.

This clonotype was counted many times. This chain links TRBV6-5 with TRBJ2-1; 10 bases match TRBD2. This CDR3 has 15 amino acids. V lost 3 bases, J lost 9 bases, and 8 bases stayed unmatched. Germline CDR1 reads MNHEY; CDR2 reads SVGAGI. The CDR3 DNA follows: TGTGCCAGCAGTTATGGACTAGCGGCGTTCGGTGAGCAGTTCTTC. Translating it yields CASSYGLAAFGEQFF.

This clonotype has at least ten counts. V is TRBV5-1 and J is TRBJ2-5; weak D call: TRBD2 (5 bases). This CDR3 is 14 amino acids long. Trimming left V 2 bases short and J 1 base short, with 9 bases between. The germline gives CDR1 SGHRS, CDR2 YFSETQ. This chain's CDR3 is CASSFEGFQETQYF. CDR3 nucleotides: TGCGCCAGCAGCTTTGAGGGTTTCCAAGAGACCCAGTACTTC.